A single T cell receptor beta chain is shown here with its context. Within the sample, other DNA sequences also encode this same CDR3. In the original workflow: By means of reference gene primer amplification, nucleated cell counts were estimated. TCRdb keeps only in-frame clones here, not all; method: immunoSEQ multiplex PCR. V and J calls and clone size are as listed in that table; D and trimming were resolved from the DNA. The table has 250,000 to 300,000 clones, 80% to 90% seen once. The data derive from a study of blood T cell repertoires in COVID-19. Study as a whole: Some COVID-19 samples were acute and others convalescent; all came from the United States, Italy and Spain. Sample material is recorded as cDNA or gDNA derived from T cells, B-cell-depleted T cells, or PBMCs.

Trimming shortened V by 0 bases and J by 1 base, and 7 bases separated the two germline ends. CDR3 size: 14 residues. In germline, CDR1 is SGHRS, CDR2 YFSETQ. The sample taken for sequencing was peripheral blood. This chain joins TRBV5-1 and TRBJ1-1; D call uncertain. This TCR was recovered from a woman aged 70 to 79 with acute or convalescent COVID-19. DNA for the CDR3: TGCGCCAGCAGCTTGGAGCCAGGGAACACTGAAGCTTTCTTT. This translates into CASSLEPGNTEAFF.